Below, 30 T cell receptor beta chains from the same sample are listed, as sequenced in a study of blood T cell repertoires in COVID-19. Using immunoSEQ multiplex PCR, the repertoire was profiled, and TCRdb retains in-frame clones only, with some absent. The sample has around 220,000 clones, 80% seen once; the top ten hold around 7%. The sequenced sample was PBMCs or T cells enriched from blood (not recorded which). The receptor set was obtained from a woman aged 40-49 years with acute COVID-19.

The chain recombines TRBV7-2 with TRBJ1-2; 7 bases line up with TRBD1. With 0 bases clipped from V and 6 bases from J, the junction kept 4 bases outside the gene matches. Germline V CDR1 and CDR2: SGHTA, FQGNSA. CDR3 length: 14 residues. CDR3 protein: CASSLAGGTDGYTF. CDR3 nucleotides: TGTGCCAGCAGCTTAGCGGGCGGGACAGATGGCTACACCTTC. The entire variable domain, with the rest obtained from reference TRBV7-2 and TRBJ1-2, is as follows: GAGVSQSPSNKVTEKGKDVELRCDPISGHTALYWYRQSLGQGLEFLIYFQGNSAPDKSGLPSDRFSAERTGGSVSTLTIQRTQQEDSAVYLCASSLAGGTDGYTFGSGTRLTVV.

This clone has a count of ten or more. This chain links TRBV28 with TRBJ1-2, with D uncertain. CDR3 length: 15 amino acids. Germline CDR1 reads MDHEN; CDR2 reads SYDVKM. V shed 6 bases and J shed 6 bases, with 20 bases lying between them. The CDR3 region is CASSLPGSFSDGYTF. CDR3 DNA: TGTGCCAGCAGCCTCCCCGGGTCTTTTTCGGATGGCTACACCTTC.

V and J are TRBV5-1 and TRBJ2-1, with 10 bases fitting TRBD1. This CDR3 comprises 16 residues. The germline V gene has CDR1 SGHRS and CDR2 YFSETQ. The trim removed 0 bases at V and 7 bases at J, leaving 7 bases unmatched. The CDR3 loop reads CASSLDGTGARNEQFF. The DNA of the CDR3 is TGCGCCAGCAGCTTGGACGGGACAGGGGCAAGAAATGAGCAGTTCTTC.

The V gene is TRBV6-5, the J gene TRBJ1-1, with 7 bases lining up with TRBD1. V was clipped by 7 bases and J by 3 bases; unmatched bases: 8. Germline CDR1 reads MNHEY; CDR2 reads SVGAGI. The CDR3 has 14 residues. CDR3 DNA: TGTGCCAGCAAGGAGGGGGCGACTGACACTGAAGCTTTCTTT. Residues: CASKEGATDTEAFF.

This chain connects TRBV19 to TRBJ1-1; TRBD1 agrees at 10 bases. Per germline, CDR1 LNHDA and CDR2 SQIVND (reference sequence). The CDR3 runs to 15 residues. Unmatched junction bases numbered 9, after V lost 4 bases and J lost 7 bases. The CDR3 protein is CASSRDRGRGFEAFF. CDR3 nucleotides: TGTGCCAGTAGTAGGGACAGGGGACGAGGCTTTGAAGCTTTCTTT.

V gene TRBV9 combines with J gene TRBJ2-5, with 11 nucleotides matching TRBD2. Trimming took 2 bases from V and 5 from J; bases not matched to a gene: 8. CDR3 length equals 16 residues. The V gene's germline CDR1 is SGDLS and CDR2 YYNGEE. Here the CDR3 reads CASSVKASGRIETQYF. CDR3 DNA sequence: TGTGCCAGCAGCGTTAAGGCTAGCGGGAGGATCGAGACCCAGTACTTC. Supplemented by reference TRBV9 and TRBJ2-5, the full variable domain reads DSGVTQTPKHLITATGQRVTLRCSPRSGDLSVYWYQQSLDQGLQFLIQYYNGEERAKGNILERFSAQQFPDLHSELNLSSLELGDSALYFCASSVKASGRIETQYFGPGTRLLVL.

Only a few counts were recorded for this clone. The rearrangement links TRBV1 to TRBJ2-7; the DNA was not used to check the table's D call, TRBD2. TRBV1 is shown as a pseudogene. The CDR3 contains 18 residues. For the CDR3, the DNA is TGCACCAGCAGCCAAGAAGGCCCGTGTAGCGGGAGGTGTCGGGAGCAGTACTTC. Translation gives CTSSQEGPCSGRCREQYF.

The CDR3 DNA is TGTGCCAGCAGTGCACGGTTACAGGGGAACACTGAAGCTTTCTTT. This sequence encodes CASSARLQGNTEAFF. The V and J genes are TRBV25-1 and TRBJ1-1; weak D call: TRBD1 (6 bases). There are 15 residues in the CDR3. V dropped 4 bases and J dropped 1 base, with 13 bases sitting between them. Germline loops: CDR1 MGHDK, CDR2 SYGVNS. The full variable domain, completed using reference TRBV25-1 and TRBJ1-1, is EADIYQTPRYLVIGTGKKITLECSQTMGHDKMYWYQQDPGMELHLIHYSYGVNSTEKGDLSSESTVSRIRTEHFPLTLESARPSHTSQYLCASSARLQGNTEAFFGQGTRLTVV.

The gene calls are TRBV2 and TRBJ2-5; weak D call: TRBD2 (6 bases). Germline CDR1 and CDR2: SNHLY and FYNNEI. V was trimmed by 6 bases and J by 4 bases, leaving 12 bases between them. This CDR3 has 13 amino acids. The CDR3 sequence: CASRGGTGETQYF. The CDR3 DNA follows: TGTGCCAGCAGGGGGGGAACCGGAGAGACCCAGTACTTC.

The rearrangement joins TRBV6-1 to TRBJ1-1; D gene ambiguous. CDR3 length: 13 residues. V lost 0 bases and J 8 bases, leaving 10 bases between the germline ends. CDR1 and CDR2 (germline): MNHNS, SASEGT. The CDR3 protein is CASSEALRLEAFF. Here the CDR3 DNA reads TGTGCCAGCAGTGAAGCGCTTCGGTTGGAAGCTTTCTTT.

This clone was seen more than once but under ten times. V and J are TRBV5-6 and TRBJ1-1; D remains ambiguous. The CDR3 sequence is 14 residues long. Per germline, CDR1 SGHDT and CDR2 YYEEEE. V was trimmed by 4 bases and J by 1 base, leaving 11 bases between them. The DNA of the CDR3 is TGTGCCAGCAGCCTTTTACACGCGAACACTGAAGCTTTCTTT. Amino acid sequence: CASSLLHANTEAFF.

This clone was seen a handful of times. The same CDR3 can be traced to other DNA sequences in this sample. The chain has TRBV5-1 and TRBJ1-2; 8 bases line up with TRBD1. Germline V gives CDR1 SGHRS, CDR2 YFSETQ. This CDR3 is 13 amino acids long. With 0 bases clipped from V and 7 bases from J, the junction kept 2 bases outside the gene matches. The CDR3 here is CASSLGTGGGYTF. CDR3 DNA sequence: TGCGCCAGCAGCTTGGGTACAGGGGGTGGCTACACCTTC.

This chain joins TRBV28 and TRBJ1-3, with 7 bases that match TRBD1. The CDR3 has 17 residues. With V trimmed by 6 bases and J by 0 bases, 11 bases remained unmatched. Germline CDR1 reads MDHEN; CDR2 reads SYDVKM. This CDR3 reads CASSLIQGTLSGNTIYF. In DNA form, the CDR3 reads TGTGCCAGCAGCCTCATACAGGGGACGCTCTCTGGAAACACCATATATTTT. The variable domain in full, completed from reference TRBV28 and TRBJ1-3, reads DVKVTQSSRYLVKRTGEKVFLECVQDMDHENMFWYRQDPGLGLRLIYFSYDVKMKEKGDIPEGYSVSREKKERFSLILESASTNQTSMYLCASSLIQGTLSGNTIYFGEGSWLTVV.

The chain couples TRBV3-1 (or the pseudogene TRBV3-2) to TRBJ2-5; the D is unclear. With 0 bases removed from V and 4 bases from J, the gap between germline ends came to 6 bases. There are 13 residues in the CDR3. CDR1 and CDR2 from the germline V gene are LGHDT and YNNKEL (reference sequence). The CDR3 sequence is CASSQDTGETQYF. The DNA for the CDR3 is TGTGCCAGCAGCCAAGATACGGGAGAGACCCAGTACTTC.

The chain recombines TRBV29-1 with TRBJ2-1; the match to TRBD1 covers 7 bases. There are 12 residues in the CDR3. Per the germline V gene, CDR1 is SQVTM and CDR2 is ANQGSEA. The ends lost 7 bases at V and 3 bases at J; junction bases unmatched: 3. The CDR3 bases are TGCAGCGCCCGGGACAGCTACAATGAGCAGTTCTTC. Encoded protein: CSARDSYNEQFF.

V gene TRBV29-1 combines with J gene TRBJ1-5; D call uncertain. The CDR3 covers 14 residues. Trimming took off 1 base at V and 6 bases at J, with 13 bases between the two ends. The V gene's germline CDR1 is SQVTM and CDR2 ANQGSEA. In DNA, the CDR3 is TGCAGCGTTGAAGTCGGGGAACGAGGTCAGCCCCAGCATTTT. Encoded protein: CSVEVGERGQPQHF.

This chain joins TRBV6-1 and TRBJ1-1, with D tentatively TRBD1 (5 bases). This CDR3 is built from 15 residues. Per the germline V gene, CDR1 is MNHNS and CDR2 is SASEGT. The V and J ends lost 3 bases and 1 base respectively, with 12 bases between them. The CDR3 loop is CASSDRVQGNTEAFF. The DNA for the CDR3 is TGTGCCAGCAGTGACAGGGTTCAGGGGAACACTGAAGCTTTCTTT.

The sample holds one count of this clone. The chain links TRBV5-1 to TRBJ2-5; D is perhaps TRBD2 (6 bases). Germline lookup yields CDR1 SGHRS and CDR2 YFSETQ. CDR3 length: 15 amino acids. V was pared by 2 bases and J by 4 bases, with 15 bases between. The CDR3 DNA reads TGCGCCAGCAGCTTAGGCGGGGAGAGGGGAGAGACCCAGTACTTC. It translates to CASSLGGERGETQYF.

Note on this clone: Other DNA sequences from this sample encode an identical CDR3 as well. V gene TRBV7-2 combines with J gene TRBJ2-2; D remains ambiguous. V lost 6 bases to trimming and J lost 2 bases, with 4 bases between them. CDR1 SGHTA and CDR2 FQGNSA come from the germline V gene. This CDR3 contains 12 residues. The CDR3 DNA follows: TGTGCCAGCAGTCCTAACACCGGGGAGCTGTTTTTT. Translating it yields CASSPNTGELFF.

The chain recombines TRBV7-8 with TRBJ1-5; possibly TRBD1 for D (6 bases). The V gene lost 1 base and the J gene lost 4 bases, with 11 bases spanning the gap. This CDR3 is built from 15 residues. Germline CDR1 reads SGHVS; CDR2 reads FQNEAQ. CDR3 sequence reads: CASSLGGGQNQPQHF. CDR3 bases: TGTGCCAGCAGCTTAGGTGGGGGCCAAAATCAGCCCCAGCATTTT.

This clone was seen only a few times. V gene TRBV2 combines with J gene TRBJ1-5; D unclear. The CDR3 sequence is 14 residues long. Trimming removed 5 bases at V and 1 base at J, with 9 bases between. CDR1 SNHLY and CDR2 FYNNEI come from the germline V gene. The CDR3 is CASSIYRSNQPQHF. The DNA for the CDR3 is TGTGCCAGCAGTATTTACCGGAGCAATCAGCCCCAGCATTTT.

This clone has just a few counts. The chain has TRBV7-2 and TRBJ2-5; D gene ambiguous. The V gene lost 5 bases and the J gene lost 5 bases, with 15 bases spanning the gap. In germline, CDR1 is SGHTA, CDR2 FQGNSA. This CDR3 region has 14 residues. DNA of the CDR3: TGTGCCAGCAGCCTCCGAATGGGCCAGGAGACCCAGTACTTC. Its translation is CASSLRMGQETQYF.

This CDR3 reads CATGYNSPLHF. The CDR3 nucleotides read TGTGCCACGGGGTATAATTCACCCCTCCACTTT. This chain joins TRBV19 and TRBJ1-6; D gene ambiguous. V lost 10 bases, J lost 4 bases, and 5 bases lay in between. Germline-derived CDR1 and CDR2 are LNHDA and SQIVND (reference sequence). CDR3 length: 11 residues.

The V and J genes are TRBV25-1 and TRBJ1-4; 7 nucleotides agree with TRBD1. Germline CDR1 is MGHDK and CDR2 is SYGVNS. Germline trimming cut 2 bases from V and 5 bases from J; bases unmatched to any gene: 8. This CDR3 region has 16 residues. DNA for the CDR3: TGTGCCAGCAGTGAACCTAACAGGGGTTCGAATGAAAAACTGTTTTTT. Amino acids: CASSEPNRGSNEKLFF.

This chain uses TRBV3-1 (or the pseudogene TRBV3-2) with TRBJ1-2; 10 bases agree with TRBD1. Germline V gene sequence: CDR1 LGHDT, CDR2 YNNKEL (reference sequence). The CDR3 consists of 14 residues. Trimming removed 6 bases from V and 8 bases from J; junction bases left unmatched: 9. DNA of the CDR3: TGTGCCAGCAGGGCGGGACAGGGGATTGGCGGCTACACCTTC. Translated, it gives CASRAGQGIGGYTF.

This chain links TRBV7-9 with TRBJ2-3; D may be TRBD1 (5 bases). The CDR3 sequence is 16 residues long. The ends were cut back, 4 bases at V and 2 bases at J, with 16 bases in the middle. Looked up from germline, CDR1 is SEHNR and CDR2 is FQNEAQ (reference sequence). CDR3 in amino acids: CASSSRLTDTTDTQYF. As DNA, the CDR3 is TGTGCCAGCAGCTCCCGACTGACGGACACCACAGATACGCAGTATTTT.

The genes are TRBV20-1 and TRBJ2-1, with 9 positions matching TRBD2. Germline V gene data show CDR1 as DFQATT and CDR2 as SNEGSKA (reference sequence). J lost 3 bases, V lost 3 bases, and 12 bases had no gene match. CDR3 length equals 17 residues. CDR3 protein: CSASPVSRGGLYNEQFF. Here the CDR3 DNA reads TGCAGTGCTAGTCCCGTATCGCGGGGGGGCCTCTACAATGAGCAGTTCTTC.

This clone was picked up one time. The chain combines TRBV7-2 with TRBJ1-5, with a possible D match to TRBD1 (6 bases). V was cut by 4 bases and J by 0 bases, with 10 bases left in between. The CDR3 is made up of 15 amino acids. The germline V gene encodes CDR1 SGHTA and CDR2 FQGNSA. CDR3 sequence reads: CASSWTVNSNQPQHF. The DNA for the CDR3 is TGTGCCAGCAGCTGGACAGTAAATAGCAATCAGCCCCAGCATTTT.

This sequence joins TRBV9 and TRBJ2-3; the match to TRBD2 covers 12 bases. V dropped 4 bases and J dropped 0; count of bases not matched to a gene: 3. CDR3 length: 16 residues. Germline V gene data show CDR1 as SGDLS and CDR2 as YYNGEE. The CDR3, as DNA: TGTGCCAGCAGCAAAGGGACTAGCGGGAGCACAGATACGCAGTATTTT. It is translated as CASSKGTSGSTDTQYF.

CDR3 DNA sequence: TGTGCCAGCGGCGTCGGGACAACAGTTGGAAACACCATATATTTT. Its translation is CASGVGTTVGNTIYF. This chain connects TRBV13 to TRBJ1-3, with D perhaps matching TRBD1 (6 bases). V was shortened by 8 bases and J by 3 bases, with 17 bases between the two germline ends. Per germline, CDR1 PRHDT and CDR2 FYEKMQ (reference sequence). The CDR3 is made up of 15 amino acids.